This TCR beta chain came from a study of cytomegalovirus exposure and HLA in healthy donors. The wider study: A subsequent analysis stated that the 120 or so validation repertoires were run on the same platform as the roughly 620 first-cohort repertoires.

Germline loops: CDR1 DFQATT, CDR2 SNEGSKA (reference sequence). The CDR3 covers 10 residues. V trimming: 6 bases; J trimming: 8 bases; junction bases outside the gene matches: 2. As regards this clone: Antigen: not known.

Study findings and constraints: The listing of 150 to 200 TCR beta chains classed them as cytomegalovirus-associated.

While the first cohort had 600 to 800 subjects, the donors belonged to the separate validation cohort of over a hundred subjects. Data came from immunoSEQ multiplex PCR; TCRdb stores just in-frame clones and leaves some out. The table lists about 140,000 clones, 70% to 85% of them singletons. The TCR was taken from a man younger than 45 in good health and CMV-seropositive. Sequencing was done on a sample of PBMCs. V is TRBV20-1 and J is TRBJ1-2, with 8 bases aligning to TRBD1. The CDR3 DNA sequence: TGCAGTGCCCACAGGGGGGGCTACACCTTC. Its translation: CSAHRGGYTF.